This entry concerns a single T cell receptor (beta chain). The clone's antigen remains unknown. This record belongs to a study of control samples from healthy donors and cancer patients (dated by TCRdb to 2020 to 2022). Library preparation used the immunoSEQ multiplex PCR assay. The clones in this table, taken by TCRdb from immuneACCESS, are in-frame only. Not every clone is retained; where verified, under half of the shortfall comes from an unresolved V gene, and the cause of the rest is unknown. The sample table gives about 190,000 clones. The ten largest clones represent less than 2.5% of the sample. The TCR was taken from a woman under 40 in good health. Sequencing was carried out using blood.

The CDR3 in this case is CASSGGRGPDTQYF. The DNA sequence is as follows: TGCGCCAGCAGTGGGGGCAGGGGACCAGATACGCAGTATTTT. The chain is assembled from TRBV10-2 and TRBJ2-3; TRBD1 is a possible D gene, resting on 6 matching bases. The CDR3, from cysteine to phenylalanine, totals 14 residues. Solely the CDR3 DNA is kept, with 42 bases framed from the first base. The germline V gene provides CDR1 WSHSY and CDR2 SAAADI. The V end loses 4 bases and the J end loses 4 bases, and a stretch of 12 bases separates them.